This record concerns one T cell receptor beta chain sequence. This entry comes from a study of technical replicates of blood from a few donors. Clones were sequenced by immunoSEQ multiplex PCR, and TCRdb holds only the in-frame ones, with some missing. The data show roughly 70,000 clones, approximately 89% seen once. The germline V and J ends were trimmed by 1 base and 4 bases, with 17 bases remaining between them. This CDR3 has 16 residues. The V gene's germline CDR1 is SGHRS and CDR2 YFSETQ. The sample comprised PBMCs. The source of this sequence is a human donor in good health. Some clones in this sample may be carry-over from other donors' samples. The chain is built from TRBV5-1 and TRBJ2-5, with no clear D. This chain's CDR3 is CASSLQFAVQGETQYF. The CDR3, as DNA: TGCGCCAGCAGCTTGCAATTTGCGGTTCAAGGAGAGACCCAGTACTTC.